The rows below give T cell receptor beta chains drawn from one sample of a study of T cell repertoires in cytomegalovirus infection. In TCRdb, the reads were re-called with MiXCR into one record per CDR3 protein. The data contain fewer than 850,000 distinct CDR3 sequences, 29% of them singletons. No antigens are known for them. Sample: cultured CD8+ T cells from PBMCs, taken from culture after CMV antigen stimulation. Source of these receptors: a human donor in good health (CMV status not recorded). Some clones in this sample may be carry-over from other donors' samples. The CDR3 runs from the conserved cysteine through the conserved F or W. Fields, in order: CDR3 protein, CDR3 DNA, V gene, J gene, D gene, clone size. The D gene is left open where the match is weak. Only part of the rows carry a size: once, few, many, or a class if the clone is expanded.

CDR3aa: CAINDPGLAGQETQYF
CDR3nt: TGTGCCATCAACGATCCGGGACTAGCGGGCCAAGAGACCCAGTACTTC
v_gene: TRBV10-3
j_gene: TRBJ2-5
d_gene: TRBD2
abundance: .

CDR3aa: CATREGNAEAFF
CDR3nt: TGTGCCACCCGGGAGGGGAACGCTGAAGCTTTCTTT
v_gene: TRBV7-9
j_gene: TRBJ1-1
d_gene: .
abundance: few

CDR3aa: CASTLAGKYNEQFF
CDR3nt: TGTGCCAGTACCCTAGCGGGGAAGTACAATGAGCAGTTCTTC
v_gene: TRBV19
j_gene: TRBJ2-1
d_gene: TRBD2
abundance: few

CDR3aa: CASSTGLAGLQETQYF
CDR3nt: TGCGCCAGCAGCACCGGACTAGCGGGGCTACAAGAGACCCAGTACTTC
v_gene: TRBV5-1
j_gene: TRBJ2-5
d_gene: TRBD2
abundance: .

CDR3aa: CASSLPGLTNTEAFF
CDR3nt: TGTGCCAGCAGCCTACCGGGACTGACGAACACTGAAGCTTTCTTT
v_gene: TRBV7-9
j_gene: TRBJ1-1
d_gene: .
abundance: .

CDR3aa: CASSTGYLEQYF
CDR3nt: TGTGCCAGCAGTACCGGGTACCTAGAGCAGTACTTC
v_gene: TRBV6-5
j_gene: TRBJ2-7
d_gene: .
abundance: .

CDR3aa: CASDDSNQETQYF
CDR3nt: TGTGCCAGCGATGACAGTAACCAAGAGACCCAGTACTTC
v_gene: TRBV12-3/TRBV12-4
j_gene: TRBJ2-5
d_gene: .
abundance: many

CDR3aa: CASSPAGGYTEAFF
CDR3nt: TGTGCCAGCAGCCCGGCTGGGGGGTACACTGAAGCTTTCTTT
v_gene: TRBV7-9
j_gene: TRBJ1-1
d_gene: .
abundance: few

CDR3aa: CASRPEETQYF
CDR3nt: TGTGCCAGCAGGCCTGAAGAGACCCAGTACTTC
v_gene: TRBV6-8
j_gene: TRBJ2-5
d_gene: .
abundance: .

CDR3aa: CASSPTSGASNEQFF
CDR3nt: TGTGCCAGCAGCCCAACTAGCGGGGCGAGCAATGAGCAGTTCTTC
v_gene: TRBV7-6
j_gene: TRBJ2-1
d_gene: TRBD2
abundance: many

CDR3aa: CASSPETGRVVSPLHF
CDR3nt: TGCGCCAGCAGCCCGGAGACAGGGAGGGTAGTTTCACCCCTCCACTTT
v_gene: TRBV5-1
j_gene: TRBJ1-6
d_gene: TRBD1
abundance: .